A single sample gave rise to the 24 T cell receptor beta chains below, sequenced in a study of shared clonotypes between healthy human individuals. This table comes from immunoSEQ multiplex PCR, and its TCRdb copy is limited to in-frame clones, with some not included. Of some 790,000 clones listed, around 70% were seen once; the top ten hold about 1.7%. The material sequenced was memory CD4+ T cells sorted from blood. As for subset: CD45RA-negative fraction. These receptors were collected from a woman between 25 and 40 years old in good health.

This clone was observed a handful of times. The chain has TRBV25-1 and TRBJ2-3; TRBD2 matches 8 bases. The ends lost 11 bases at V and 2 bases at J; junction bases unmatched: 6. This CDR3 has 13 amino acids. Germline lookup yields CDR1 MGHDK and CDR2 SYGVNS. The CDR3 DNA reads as TGTGCCGTCCGGGGGGGATACACAGATACGCAGTATTTT. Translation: CAVRGGYTDTQYF.

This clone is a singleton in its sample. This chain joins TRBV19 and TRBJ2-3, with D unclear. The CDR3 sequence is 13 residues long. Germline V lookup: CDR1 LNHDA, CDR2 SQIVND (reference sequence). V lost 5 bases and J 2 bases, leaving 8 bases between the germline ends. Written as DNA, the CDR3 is TGTGCCAGTAGTGGGCTATACACAGATACGCAGTATTTT. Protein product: CASSGLYTDTQYF.

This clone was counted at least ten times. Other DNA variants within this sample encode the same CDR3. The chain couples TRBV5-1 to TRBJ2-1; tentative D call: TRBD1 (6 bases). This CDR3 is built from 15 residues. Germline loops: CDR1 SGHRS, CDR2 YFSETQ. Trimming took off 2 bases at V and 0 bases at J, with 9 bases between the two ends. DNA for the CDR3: TGCGCCAGCAGCTTCGACAGGAGCTCCTACAATGAGCAGTTCTTC. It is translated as CASSFDRSSYNEQFF.

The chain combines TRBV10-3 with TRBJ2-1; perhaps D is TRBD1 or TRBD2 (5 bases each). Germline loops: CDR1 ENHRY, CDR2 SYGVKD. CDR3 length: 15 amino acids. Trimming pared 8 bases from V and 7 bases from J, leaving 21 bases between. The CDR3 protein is CAIGGSAKGLNEQFF. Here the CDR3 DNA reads TGTGCCATCGGGGGTTCGGCAAAGGGGTTAAATGAGCAGTTCTTC.

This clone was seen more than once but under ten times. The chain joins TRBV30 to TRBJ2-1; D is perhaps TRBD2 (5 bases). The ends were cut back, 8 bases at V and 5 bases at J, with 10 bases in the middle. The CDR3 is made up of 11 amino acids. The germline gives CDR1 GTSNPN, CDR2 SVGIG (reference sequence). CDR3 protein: CAGGPHNEQFF. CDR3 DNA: TGTGCCGGCGGGCCACACAATGAGCAGTTCTTC.

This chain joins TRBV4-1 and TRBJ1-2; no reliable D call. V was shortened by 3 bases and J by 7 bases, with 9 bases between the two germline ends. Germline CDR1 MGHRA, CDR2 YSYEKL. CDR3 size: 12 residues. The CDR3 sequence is CASSQIVGGYTF. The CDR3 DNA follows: TGCGCCAGCAGCCAGATCGTAGGTGGCTACACCTTC.

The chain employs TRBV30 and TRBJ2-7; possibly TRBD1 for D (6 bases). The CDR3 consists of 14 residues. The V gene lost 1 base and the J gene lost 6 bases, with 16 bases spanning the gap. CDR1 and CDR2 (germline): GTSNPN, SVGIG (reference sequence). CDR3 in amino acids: CAWSAGQSSCEQYF. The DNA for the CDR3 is TGTGCCTGGAGTGCCGGACAGTCCTCTTGCGAGCAGTACTTC.

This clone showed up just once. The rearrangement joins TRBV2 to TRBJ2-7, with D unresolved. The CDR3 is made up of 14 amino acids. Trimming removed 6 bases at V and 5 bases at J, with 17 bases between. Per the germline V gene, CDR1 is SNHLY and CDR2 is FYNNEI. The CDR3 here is CASRELPQTHEQYF. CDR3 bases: TGTGCCAGCAGGGAGTTACCCCAGACCCACGAGCAGTACTTC. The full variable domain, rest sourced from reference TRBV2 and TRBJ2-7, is EPEVTQTPSHQVTQMGQEVILRCVPISNHLYFYWYRQILGQKVEFLVSFYNNEISEKSEIFDDQFSVERPDGSNFTLKIRSTKLEDSAMYFCASRELPQTHEQYFGPGTRLTVT.

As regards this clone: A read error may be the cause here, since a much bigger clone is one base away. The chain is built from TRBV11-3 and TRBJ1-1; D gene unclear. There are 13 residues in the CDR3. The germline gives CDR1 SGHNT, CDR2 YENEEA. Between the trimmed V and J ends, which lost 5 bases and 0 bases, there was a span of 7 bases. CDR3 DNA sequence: TGTGCCAGCAGCCTAGGTCTGAACACTGAAGCTTTCTTT. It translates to CASSLGLNTEAFF.

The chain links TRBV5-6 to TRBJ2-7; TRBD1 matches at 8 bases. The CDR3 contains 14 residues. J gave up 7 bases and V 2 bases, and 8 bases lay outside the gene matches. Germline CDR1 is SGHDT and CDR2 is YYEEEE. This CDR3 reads CASSFLDRVGEQYF. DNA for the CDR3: TGTGCCAGCAGCTTTCTGGACAGGGTAGGAGAGCAGTACTTC.

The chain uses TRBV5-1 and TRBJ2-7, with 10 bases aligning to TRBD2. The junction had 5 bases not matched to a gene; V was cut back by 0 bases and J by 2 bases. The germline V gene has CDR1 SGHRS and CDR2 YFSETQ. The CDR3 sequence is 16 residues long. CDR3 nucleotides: TGCGCCAGCAGCTTGGCCCCTGGACTAGCGGCCTACGAGCAGTACTTC. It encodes CASSLAPGLAAYEQYF.

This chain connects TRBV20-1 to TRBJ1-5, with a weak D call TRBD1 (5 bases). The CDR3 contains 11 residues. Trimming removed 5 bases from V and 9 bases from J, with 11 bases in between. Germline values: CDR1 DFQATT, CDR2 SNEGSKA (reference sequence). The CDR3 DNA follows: TGCAGTGCTCCTGGGGGGGGGCCCCAGCATTTT. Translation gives CSAPGGGPQHF.

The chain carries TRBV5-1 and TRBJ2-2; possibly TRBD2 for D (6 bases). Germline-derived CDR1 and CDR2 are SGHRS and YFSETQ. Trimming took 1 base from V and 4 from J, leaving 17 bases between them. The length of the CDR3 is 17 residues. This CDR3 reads CASSLFGGNPSTGELFF. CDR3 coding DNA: TGCGCCAGCAGCTTGTTTGGCGGGAACCCCTCCACCGGGGAGCTGTTTTTT.

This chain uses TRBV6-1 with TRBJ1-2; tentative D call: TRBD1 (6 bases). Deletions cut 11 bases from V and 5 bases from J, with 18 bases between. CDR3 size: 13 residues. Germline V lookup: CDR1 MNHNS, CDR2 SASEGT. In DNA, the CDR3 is TGTGCCGGGAGCTCCGTGACAGGATATGGCTACACCTTC. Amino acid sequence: CAGSSVTGYGYTF.

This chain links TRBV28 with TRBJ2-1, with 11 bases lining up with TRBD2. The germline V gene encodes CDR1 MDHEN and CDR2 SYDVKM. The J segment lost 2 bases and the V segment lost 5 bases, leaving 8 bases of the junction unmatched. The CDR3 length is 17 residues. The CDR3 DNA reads TGTGCCAGCAGTACCCCTAGCGGGAGGACCCCCTACAATGAGCAGTTCTTC. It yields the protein CASSTPSGRTPYNEQFF.

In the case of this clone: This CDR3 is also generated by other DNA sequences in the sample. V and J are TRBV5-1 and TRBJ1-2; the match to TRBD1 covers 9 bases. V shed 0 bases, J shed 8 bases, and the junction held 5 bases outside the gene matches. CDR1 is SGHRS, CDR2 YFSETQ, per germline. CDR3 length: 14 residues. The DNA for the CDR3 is TGCGCCAGCAGCTTGGACAGGGGGCGCATGGGCTACACCTTC. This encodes CASSLDRGRMGYTF.

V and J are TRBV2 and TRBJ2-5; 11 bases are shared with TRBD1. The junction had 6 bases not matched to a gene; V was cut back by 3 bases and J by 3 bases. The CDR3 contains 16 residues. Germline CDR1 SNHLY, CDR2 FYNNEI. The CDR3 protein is CASSDPRTGGKETQYF. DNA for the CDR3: TGTGCCAGCAGTGATCCCCGGACAGGGGGCAAAGAGACCCAGTACTTC.

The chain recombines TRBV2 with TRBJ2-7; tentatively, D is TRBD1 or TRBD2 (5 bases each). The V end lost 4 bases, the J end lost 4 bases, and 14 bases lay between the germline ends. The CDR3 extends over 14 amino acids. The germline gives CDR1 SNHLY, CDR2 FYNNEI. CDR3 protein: CASSGRGPRYEQYF. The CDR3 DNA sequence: TGTGCCAGCAGTGGTAGGGGACCACGTTACGAGCAGTACTTC.

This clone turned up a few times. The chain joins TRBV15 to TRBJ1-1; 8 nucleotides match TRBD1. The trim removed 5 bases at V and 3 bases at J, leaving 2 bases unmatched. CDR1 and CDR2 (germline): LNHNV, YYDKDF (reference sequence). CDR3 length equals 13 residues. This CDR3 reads CATSYRGDTEAFF. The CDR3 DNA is TGTGCCACCAGCTACAGGGGGGACACTGAAGCTTTCTTT.

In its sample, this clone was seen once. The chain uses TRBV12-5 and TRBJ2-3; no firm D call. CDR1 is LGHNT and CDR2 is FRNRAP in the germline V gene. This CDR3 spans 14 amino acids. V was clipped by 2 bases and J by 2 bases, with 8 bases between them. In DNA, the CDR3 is TGTGCTAGTGGTTTGAGTCACCTCACAGATACGCAGTATTTT. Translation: CASGLSHLTDTQYF.

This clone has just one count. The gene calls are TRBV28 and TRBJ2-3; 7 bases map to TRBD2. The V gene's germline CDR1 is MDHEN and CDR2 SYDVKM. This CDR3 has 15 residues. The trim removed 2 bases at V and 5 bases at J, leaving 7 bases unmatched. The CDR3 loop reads CASSLRTGGLDTQYF. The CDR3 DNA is TGTGCCAGCAGTTTACGGACGGGAGGCCTAGATACGCAGTATTTT. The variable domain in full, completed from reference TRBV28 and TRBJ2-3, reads DVKVTQSSRYLVKRTGEKVFLECVQDMDHENMFWYRQDPGLGLRLIYFSYDVKMKEKGDIPEGYSVSREKKERFSLILESASTNQTSMYLCASSLRTGGLDTQYFGPGTRLTVL.

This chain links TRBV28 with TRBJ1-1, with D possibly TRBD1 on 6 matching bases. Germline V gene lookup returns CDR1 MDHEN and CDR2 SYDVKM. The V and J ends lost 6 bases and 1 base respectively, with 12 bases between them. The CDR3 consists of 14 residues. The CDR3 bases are TGTGCCAGCAGGCCCGGGACATCGAACACTGAAGCTTTCTTT. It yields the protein CASRPGTSNTEAFF.

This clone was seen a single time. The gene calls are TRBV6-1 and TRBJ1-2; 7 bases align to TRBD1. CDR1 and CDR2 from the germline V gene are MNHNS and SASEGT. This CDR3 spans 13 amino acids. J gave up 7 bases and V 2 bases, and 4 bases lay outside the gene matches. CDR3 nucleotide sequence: TGTGCCAGCAGTGAAATACAGGGGTCTGGCTACACCTTC. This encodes CASSEIQGSGYTF.

The CDR3 protein is CASSVGPANEKLFF. As DNA, the CDR3 is TGTGCCAGCAGTGTCGGACCCGCTAATGAAAAACTGTTTTTT. This sequence joins TRBV6-1 and TRBJ1-4; no clear D. This CDR3 region has 14 residues. The germline CDR1 and CDR2 sequences are MNHNS and SASEGT. V lost 4 bases, J lost 3 bases, and 9 bases lay in between.